The T cell receptor (beta chain) under discussion was sequenced for a study of T-cell reconstitution after alpha-beta-depleted transplantation in children. CDR1 MNHEY and CDR2 SVGEGT come from the germline V gene. The V gene end was trimmed by 6 bases and the J gene end by 4 bases; junction bases not matched to a gene: 4. The CDR3 is 14 amino acids. Unique molecular identifiers were incorporated into the prepared TCRbeta library. TCRdb ran MiXCR on the PCR reads and lists one entry per CDR3 protein. Among fewer than 550,000 distinct CDR3 sequences, roughly 15% were seen once, and the ten largest hold 29%.

The clonotype comes from a boy younger than two who had a stem cell transplant for Wiskott-Aldrich syndrome, so the T cells may come from the graft donor. This rearrangement joins TRBV6-2 or TRBV6-3 to TRBJ2-3; 10 bases agree with TRBD2. Sample: PBMCs, mostly from graft donor cells, taken 360 days after TCRalphabeta/CD19-depleted stem cell transplant. The CDR3 protein is CASRSSGRPDTQYF. CDR3 nucleotides: TGTGCCAGCAGGAGTAGCGGGAGGCCAGATACGCAGTATTTT.